The text below deals with one T cell receptor (beta chain). Its specificity is unknown. Looked up from germline, CDR1 is SGHRS and CDR2 is YFSETQ. J gave up 6 bases and V 4 bases, and 10 bases lay outside the gene matches. The CDR3 runs 14 residues. Library preparation for TCR beta used quantitative 5'-RACE with molecular barcodes. TCRdb recomputed calls from the 5' RACE reads with MiXCR, one row per CDR3 protein. Here the sample spans 750,000 to 850,000 distinct CDR3 sequences, 10% to 15% being singletons. The entry originates in a study of CD8 T cells in ankylosing spondylitis. General observations from the study: Reportedly, matched ankylosing spondylitis synovial fluid was significantly enriched for disease-linked clones. Seven to nine highly homologous variants formed a TCR beta motif that appeared characteristic of ankylosing spondylitis blood.

Input material: blood, either unsorted or a sorted T cell fraction (not recorded which). The chain carries TRBV5-1 and TRBJ2-7; 7 bases fit TRBD1. The source of this sequence is a male donor with ankylosing spondylitis. DNA of the CDR3: TGCGCCAGCAGCACGACAGGGCCCCCGAGCGAGCAGTACTTC. Encoded protein: CASSTTGPPSEQYF.